The rows below give T cell receptor beta chains drawn from one sample of a study of T cell repertoires in cytomegalovirus infection. Which antigens these TCRs recognize remains unknown. TCRdb processed the reads anew with MiXCR; each CDR3 protein has one entry. The table records about 60,000 distinct CDR3 sequences, around 30% of them present only once. The specimen was PBMCs, sequenced either directly or after in vitro stimulation (not recorded which). The source of these receptors is a human donor in good health (CMV status not recorded). Some clones in this sample may be carry-over from other donors' samples. Each CDR3 is given with its conserved first and last residue.

CDR3 length | V gene | CDR3 protein
13 | TRBV28 | CASTHLGEAEQYF
16 | TRBV7-8 | CASSFTSGWEGDTQYF
13 | TRBV6-1 | CASTPSGYNEQFF
13 | TRBV19 | CASSDRDRSQAFF
11 | TRBV27 | CASSLDRQGGF
13 | TRBV19 | CASRGRGDQPQHF
11 | TRBV20-1 | CSGVLNTEAFF
16 | TRBV14 | CASSQEWRSSGNTIYF
15 | TRBV5-6 | CASSLDRVPNYGYTF
17 | TRBV15 | CATSPRGGGSFGNTIYF
15 | TRBV11-2 | CASSQGQFSNQPQHF
13 | TRBV12-3/TRBV12-4 | CASSPPASGARYF
14 | TRBV7-2 | CASSSRSGRETQYF
17 | TRBV12-5 | CASGLGIRDPGREKLFF
15 | TRBV5-6 | CASSALQGTSEKLFF
13 | TRBV6-6 | CASRSTGGEPQHF
12 | TRBV20-1 | CSARTASYEQYF
15 | TRBV4-3 | CASSQEDRAGETQYF
15 | TRBV18 | CASSPPAGRTNIQYF
15 | TRBV7-2 | CASSLDVFSYNEQFF
16 | TRBV3-1 | CASSQEGGSGAYEQYF
12 | TRBV6-1 | CASSEPADTQYF
15 | TRBV7-2 | CASSLDRGQTYEQYF
14 | TRBV5-4 | CADTRVDLNYGYTF
15 | TRBV5-5 | CASSLGTRGPYEQYF
14 | TRBV7-8 | CASSPTSGGETQYF
14 | TRBV6-5 | CASSRGSYNSPLHF
13 | TRBV10-3 | CAISEFGYTEAFF